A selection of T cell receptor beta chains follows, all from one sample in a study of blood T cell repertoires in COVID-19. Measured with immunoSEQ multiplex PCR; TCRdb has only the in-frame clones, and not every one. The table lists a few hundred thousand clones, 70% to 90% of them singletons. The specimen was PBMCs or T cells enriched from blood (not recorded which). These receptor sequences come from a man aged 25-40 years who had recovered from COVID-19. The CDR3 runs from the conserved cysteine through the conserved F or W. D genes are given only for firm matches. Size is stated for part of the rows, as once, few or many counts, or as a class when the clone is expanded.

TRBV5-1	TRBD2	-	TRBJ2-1	CASSADTGTTGVNEQFF	TGCGCCAGCAGCGCAGACACTGGGACTACGGGGGTAAATGAGCAGTTCTTC
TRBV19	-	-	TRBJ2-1	CASSLRTTFSNEQFF	TGTGCCAGTAGTCTTCGGACAACCTTTTCGAATGAGCAGTTCTTC
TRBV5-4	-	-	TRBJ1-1	CASSFPGDTEAFF	TGTGCCAGCAGCTTTCCAGGGGACACTGAAGCTTTCTTT
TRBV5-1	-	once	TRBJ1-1	CASSLQQGDTEAFF	TGCGCCAGCAGCTTGCAGCAGGGCGACACTGAAGCTTTCTTT
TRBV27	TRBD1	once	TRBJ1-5	CASSLGTGGNQPQHF	TGTGCCAGCAGTTTAGGGACAGGAGGGAATCAGCCCCAGCATTTT
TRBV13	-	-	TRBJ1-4	CASSRTAEGEKLFF	TGTGCCAGCAGCCGGACAGCCGAAGGGGAAAAACTGTTTTTT
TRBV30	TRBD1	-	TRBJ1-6	CAWGKTGGWNSPLHF	TGTGCCTGGGGGAAAACAGGGGGCTGGAATTCACCCCTCCACTTT
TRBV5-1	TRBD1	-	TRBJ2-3	CASSGSGTGVTDTQYF	TGCGCCAGCAGCGGATCCGGGACAGGGGTCACAGATACGCAGTATTTT
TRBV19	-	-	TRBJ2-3	CASSTGGTDTQYF	TGTGCCAGTAGTACTGGGGGGACAGATACGCAGTATTTT
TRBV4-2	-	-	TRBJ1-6	CASSQSPQGGANSPLHF	TGTGCCAGCAGCCAATCCCCCCAGGGCGGAGCCAATTCACCCCTCCACTTT
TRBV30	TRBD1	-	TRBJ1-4	CAWTGTGGEKLFF	TGTGCCTGGACCGGGACAGGTGGTGAAAAACTGTTTTTT
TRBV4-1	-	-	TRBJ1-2	CASSPPRANYGYTF	TGCGCCAGCAGCCCCCCTCGGGCTAACTATGGCTACACCTTC
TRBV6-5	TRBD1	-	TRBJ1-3	CASRKTGGSGNTIYF	TGTGCCAGCAGGAAAACAGGGGGATCTGGAAACACCATATATTTT
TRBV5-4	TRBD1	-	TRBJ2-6	CASSTGTGGYRGANVLTF	TGTGCCAGCAGTACCGGGACAGGGGGTTATAGGGGGGCCAACGTCCTGACTTTC
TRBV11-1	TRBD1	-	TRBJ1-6	CASSLGQSSYNSPLHF	TGTGCCAGCAGCTTGGGACAGAGCTCCTATAATTCACCCCTCCACTTT
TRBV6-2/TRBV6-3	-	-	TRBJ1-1	CASSYLGSMGGNTEAFF	TGTGCCAGCAGTTACCTGGGCAGCATGGGAGGGAACACTGAAGCTTTCTTT
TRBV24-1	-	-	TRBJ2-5	CATSHGLDYQETQYF	TGTGCCACCAGTCATGGCCTAGACTACCAAGAGACCCAGTACTTC
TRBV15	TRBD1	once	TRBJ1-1	CATSSARGDTEAFF	TGTGCCACCAGCAGTGCCAGGGGGGACACTGAAGCTTTCTTT
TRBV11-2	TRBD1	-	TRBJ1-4	CASSLDPGQGDEKLFF	TGTGCCAGCAGCTTAGATCCCGGACAGGGGGACGAAAAACTGTTTTTT
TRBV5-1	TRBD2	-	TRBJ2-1	CASRSGGASYNEQFF	TGCGCCAGCCGAAGCGGGGGGGCATCCTACAATGAGCAGTTCTTC
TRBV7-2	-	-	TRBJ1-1	CASSLVGSGNTEAFF	TGTGCCAGCAGCTTAGTGGGGAGTGGGAACACTGAAGCTTTCTTT
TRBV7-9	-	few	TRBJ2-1	CASRSRGNSYNEQFF	TGTGCCAGCAGAAGCCGGGGGAACTCCTACAATGAGCAGTTCTTC
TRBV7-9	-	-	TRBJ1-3	CASSLLGDISGNTIYF	TGTGCCAGCAGCCTACTGGGGGACATCTCTGGAAACACCATATATTTT
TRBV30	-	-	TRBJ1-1	CAWSVTFLGGGAEAFF	TGTGCCTGGAGTGTCACTTTCTTAGGGGGGGGCGCTGAAGCTTTCTTT